These 5 T cell receptor beta chains were all obtained from the same sample, sequenced in a study of shared clonotypes between healthy human individuals (dated by TCRdb to the early 2020s). Receptors were amplified or captured by the immunoSEQ multiplex PCR assay. The source is immuneACCESS, and TCRdb retained only in-frame sequences with V and J called. Part of the clones is not carried over; for the studies checked, unresolved V genes explain less than half of this, and the remainder is unexplained. In all, the sample holds hundreds of thousands of clones, and around 96% of those were seen once. The ten largest clones take up roughly 0.06% of the sample. Input material: naive CD4+ T cells sorted from blood. This sample's cell subset or site label indicates: CD45RA+ positively selected. The receptor set was obtained from a woman aged 30 to 39 in good health.

This clone occurred once. The CDR3 protein is CAGTSGKQETQYF. The DNA for the CDR3 is TGTGCCGGGACTAGCGGGAAGCAAGAGACCCAGTACTTC. The gene calls are TRBV18 and TRBJ2-5; 13 positions match TRBD2. The V gene end was trimmed by 11 bases and the J gene end by 2 bases; junction bases not matched to a gene: 2. Germline values: CDR1 KGHSH, CDR2 LQKENI. This CDR3 region has 13 residues.

The chain carries TRBV7-2 and TRBJ2-6; a possible D gene is TRBD1 (6 bases). Germline values: CDR1 SGHTA, CDR2 FQGNSA. V lost 5 bases, J lost 0 bases, and 8 bases lay in between. This CDR3 is built from 15 residues. CDR3 loop: CASSPTGSGANVLTF. The DNA for the CDR3 is TGTGCCAGCAGCCCGACAGGCTCTGGGGCCAACGTCCTGACTTTC.

The chain joins TRBV6-5 to TRBJ2-7, with D tentatively TRBD2 (5 bases). Germline V gene lookup returns CDR1 MNHEY and CDR2 SVGAGI. This CDR3 spans 15 amino acids. Trimming pared 0 bases from V and 3 bases from J, leaving 12 bases between. The CDR3 DNA reads as TGTGCCAGCAGTTACTCCCCCACTAGTTACTACGAGCAGTACTTC. This codes for CASSYSPTSYYEQYF.

The gene calls are TRBV29-1 and TRBJ2-1; possible D gene TRBD2, 6 bases. The CDR3 is 14 residues long. Germline CDR1 SQVTM, CDR2 ANQGSEA. With 5 bases removed from V and 0 bases from J, the gap between germline ends came to 11 bases. This CDR3 reads CSVPGRNSYNEQFF. The CDR3 DNA reads TGCAGCGTTCCGGGGAGGAACTCCTACAATGAGCAGTTCTTC.

This chain connects TRBV4-2 to TRBJ2-7, with D tentatively TRBD2 (6 bases). V was shortened by 1 base and J by 0 bases, with 16 bases between the two germline ends. The germline CDR1 and CDR2 sequences are LGHNA and YNFKEQ. The CDR3 is made up of 17 amino acids. The CDR3: CASSQGLLDGGSYEQYF. The CDR3 DNA reads TGTGCCAGCAGCCAAGGTCTACTGGACGGGGGCTCCTACGAGCAGTACTTC.